The entry below describes one TCR beta chain. The antigen remains undetermined. J gave up 4 bases and V 2 bases, and 7 bases lay outside the gene matches. CDR3 length equals 16 residues. Germline V gene lookup returns CDR1 SGHRS and CDR2 YFSETQ. The data originate from a study of T cell repertoires in ileal Crohn's disease. Study-level information: All patients had surgery for stricturing (about 60%) or penetrating (approximately 39%) disease. Study-level findings and limits: Clonal expansions were more frequent in active smokers than non-smokers at surgery.

Only in-frame clones appear in the TCRdb table, and some are missing; sequencing was by immunoSEQ multiplex PCR. This sample carries 14,000 or so clones, 87% of them seen once, and the ten largest clones take 3.5% to 4.5%. The sequenced sample consisted of ileal tissue. This receptor was identified in an adult with Crohn's disease. V and J are TRBV5-1 and TRBJ2-7; 12 nucleotides line up with TRBD2. The CDR3 nucleotides are TGCGCCAGCAGCTTTTCGGCTAGCGGGAGGGCTTACGAGCAGTACTTC. As protein: CASSFSASGRAYEQYF.